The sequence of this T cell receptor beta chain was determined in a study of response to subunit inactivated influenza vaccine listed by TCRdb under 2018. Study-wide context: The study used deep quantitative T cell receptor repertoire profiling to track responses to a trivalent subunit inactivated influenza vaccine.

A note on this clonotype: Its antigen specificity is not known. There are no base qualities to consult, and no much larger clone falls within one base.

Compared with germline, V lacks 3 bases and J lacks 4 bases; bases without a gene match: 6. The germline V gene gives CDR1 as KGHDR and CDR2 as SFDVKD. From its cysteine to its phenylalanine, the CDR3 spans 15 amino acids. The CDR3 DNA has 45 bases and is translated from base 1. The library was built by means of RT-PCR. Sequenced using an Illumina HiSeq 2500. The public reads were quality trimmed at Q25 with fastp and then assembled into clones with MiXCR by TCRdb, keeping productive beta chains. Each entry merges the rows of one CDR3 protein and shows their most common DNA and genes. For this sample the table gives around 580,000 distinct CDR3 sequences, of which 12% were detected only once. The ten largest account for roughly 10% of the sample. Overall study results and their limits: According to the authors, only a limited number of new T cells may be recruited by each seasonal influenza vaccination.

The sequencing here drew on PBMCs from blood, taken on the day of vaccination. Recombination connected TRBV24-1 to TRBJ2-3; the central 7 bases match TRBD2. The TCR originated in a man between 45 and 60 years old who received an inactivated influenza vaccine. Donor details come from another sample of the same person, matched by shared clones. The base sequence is TGTGCCACCAGTGATATCGGACTAGACGCAGATACGCAGTATTTT. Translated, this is CATSDIGLDADTQYF.